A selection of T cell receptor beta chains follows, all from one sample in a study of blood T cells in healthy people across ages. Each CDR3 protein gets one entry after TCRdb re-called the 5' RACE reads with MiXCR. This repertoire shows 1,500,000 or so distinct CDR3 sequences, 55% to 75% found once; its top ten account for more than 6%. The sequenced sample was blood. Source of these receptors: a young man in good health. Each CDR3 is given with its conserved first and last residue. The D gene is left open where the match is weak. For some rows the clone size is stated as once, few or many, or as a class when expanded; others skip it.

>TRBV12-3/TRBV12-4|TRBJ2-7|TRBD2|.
CASSPHGGITWEQYF
TGTGCCAGCAGTCCTCACGGGGGGATAACGTGGGAGCAGTACTTC
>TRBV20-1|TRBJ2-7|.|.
CSARQLEQGYEQYF
TGCAGTGCTAGACAATTGGAACAGGGCTACGAGCAGTACTTC
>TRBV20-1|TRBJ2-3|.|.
CSAIGSGRGIRWGDTQYF
TGCAGTGCTATCGGGTCTGGTCGGGGGATAAGGTGGGGGGATACGCAGTATTTT
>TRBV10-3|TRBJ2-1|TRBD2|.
CAISEGAGGGYEQFF
TGTGCCATCAGTGAAGGAGCGGGAGGAGGCTATGAGCAGTTCTTC
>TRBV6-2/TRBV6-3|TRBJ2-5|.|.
CASATEWGETQYF
TGTGCCAGCGCCACCGAATGGGGGGAGACCCAGTACTTC
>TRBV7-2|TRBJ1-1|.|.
CASSLLTAEAFF
TGTGCCAGCAGCTTACTTACAGCGGAAGCTTTCTTT
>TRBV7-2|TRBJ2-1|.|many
CASSPQGYEQFF
TGTGCCAGCAGCCCGCAGGGATATGAGCAGTTCTTC
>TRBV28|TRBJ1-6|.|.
CASSRGHSNSPLHF
TGTGCCAGCTCCCGAGGGCACAGTAATTCACCCCTCCACTTT
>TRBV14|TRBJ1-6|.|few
CASSQEFPASYNSPLHF
TGTGCCAGCAGCCAAGAATTTCCAGCATCTTATAATTCACCCCTCCACTTT
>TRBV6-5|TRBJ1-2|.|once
CASSGSEGDLYGYTF
TGTGCCAGCAGTGGCTCGGAAGGGGACCTTTATGGCTACACCTTC
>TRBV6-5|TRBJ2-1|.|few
CASSYSGINNEQFF
TGTGCCAGCAGTTACTCTGGCATCAACAATGAGCAGTTCTTC
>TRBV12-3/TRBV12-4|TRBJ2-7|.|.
CASKRYGREQYF
TGTGCCAGCAAGAGATACGGGCGCGAGCAGTACTTC
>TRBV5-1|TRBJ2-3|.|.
CASSLMARGTDTQYF
TGCGCCAGCAGCTTGATGGCGCGGGGCACAGATACGCAGTATTTT
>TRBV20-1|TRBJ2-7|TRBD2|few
CSAILVPGLAFDEQYF
TGCAGTGCTATTCTAGTCCCGGGACTAGCTTTTGACGAGCAGTACTTC